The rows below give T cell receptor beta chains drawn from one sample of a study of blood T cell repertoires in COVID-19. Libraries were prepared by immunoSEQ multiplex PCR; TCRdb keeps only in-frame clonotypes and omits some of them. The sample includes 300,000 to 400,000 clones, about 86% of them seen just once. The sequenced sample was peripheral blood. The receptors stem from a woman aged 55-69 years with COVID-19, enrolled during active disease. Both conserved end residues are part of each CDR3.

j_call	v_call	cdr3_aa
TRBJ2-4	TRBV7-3	CASSLKRGSAAKNIQYF
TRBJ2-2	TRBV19	CASSTSGGRTGELFF
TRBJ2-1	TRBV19	CASSRFLAGSSYNEQFF
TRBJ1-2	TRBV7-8	CASSRGGDSYGYTF
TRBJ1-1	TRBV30	CAWGGGTTEAFF
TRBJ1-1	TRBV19	CASSRQVMNTEAFF
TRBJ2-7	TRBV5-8	CASSITHRGLPYEQYF
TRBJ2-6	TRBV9	CASSDRGLGANVLTF
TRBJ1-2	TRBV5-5	CASSLSWTGELRTF
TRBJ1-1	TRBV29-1	CSARRGNMNTEAFF
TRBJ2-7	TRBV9	CASSVGGQGYEQYF
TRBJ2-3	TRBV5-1	CASSAMTRSTDTQYF
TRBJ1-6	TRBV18	CASSPSDRESPLHF
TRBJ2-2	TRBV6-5	CAIRAQGSGELFF
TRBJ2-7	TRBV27	CASSFGGGFYEQYF
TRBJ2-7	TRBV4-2	CASSRGELYEQYF
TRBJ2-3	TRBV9	CASSVGDSGGLSTDTQYF
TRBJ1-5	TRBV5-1	CASSEQGGGNQPQHF
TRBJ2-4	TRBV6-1	CASSEVADNKNIQYF
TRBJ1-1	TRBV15	CATSIGTATEAFF
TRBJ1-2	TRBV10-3	CAISGGQGASDGYTF
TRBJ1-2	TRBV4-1	CASNDGRGYGYTF
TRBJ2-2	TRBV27	CASALNIWRRSRGELFF
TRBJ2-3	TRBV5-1	CASSSPAGDTQYF
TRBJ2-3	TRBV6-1	CASSERGTLPDTQYF
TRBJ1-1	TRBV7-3	CASSSQTGIGTEAFF
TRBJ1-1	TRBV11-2	CASSSPGQGRGSAFF
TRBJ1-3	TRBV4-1	CASSQGPPGSGNTIYF
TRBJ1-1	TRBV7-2	CASSFTLNTEAFF
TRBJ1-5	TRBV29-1	CSVDRGDGQPQHF
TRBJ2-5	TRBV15	CATSRDVGEETQYF
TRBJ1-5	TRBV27	CASSPRAGDKYQPQHF
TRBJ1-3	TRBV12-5	CASGLVREGGTGSSGNTIYF
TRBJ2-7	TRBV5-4	CASSGGGPRSYEQYF
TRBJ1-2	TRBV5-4	CASMIMGGARIYTF
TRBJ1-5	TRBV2	CASMSLSNQPQHF
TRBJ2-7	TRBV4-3	CASSQGTGYEQYF
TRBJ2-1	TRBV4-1	CASSQRVGSYNEQFF
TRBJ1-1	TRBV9	CASSVQANTEAFF
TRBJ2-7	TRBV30	CAWGQRVDYEQYF
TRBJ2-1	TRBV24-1	CATSAAGLAGRDEQFF
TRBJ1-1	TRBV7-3	CASSPSGHPNTEAFF
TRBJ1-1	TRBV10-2	CASSTGTAQNTEAFF
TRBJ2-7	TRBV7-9	CASSKYYEQYF
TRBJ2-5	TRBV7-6	CASSRIGSETQYF
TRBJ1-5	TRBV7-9	CASSLAQNNQPQHF
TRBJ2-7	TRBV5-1	CASSPGQVSYEQYF
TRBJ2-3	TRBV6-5	CASRLASSTDTQYF
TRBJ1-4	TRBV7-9	CASSLALGQGHEKLFF
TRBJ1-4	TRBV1	CTSSQPDRGRNEKLFF
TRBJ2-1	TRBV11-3	CASSLDPQGARNEQFF
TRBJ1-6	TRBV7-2	CASSPRTGANSPLHF
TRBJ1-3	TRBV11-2	CASSPSAGTISGNTIYF
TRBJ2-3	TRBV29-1	CSAQSRTDTQYF
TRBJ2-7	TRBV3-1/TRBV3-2	CASSQESSSLGYEQYF
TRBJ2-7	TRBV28	CASSLDTPYEQYF
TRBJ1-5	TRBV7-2	CASSGFEGGNQPQHF
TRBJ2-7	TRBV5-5	CASSDPGELTYEQYF